This T cell receptor (beta chain) was found in a study of shared clonotypes between healthy human individuals (dated by TCRdb to 2018 to 2020). Background on the whole study: Two women and three men aged 18 to 49 years were included in the cohort. For each donor, CD4 naive and CD4 memory were each given three plates, CD8 naive was given two plates, and CD8 memory was given one plate. To increase sequencing depth and limit assay-specific biases, TCR repertoire library preparation and sequencing were carried out by different laboratories using diverse techniques. To estimate repertoire size and how much clonotypes are shared between individuals, the study performed deep sequencing of blood TCR repertoires from about five healthy adults. Between about 0.9 and 8.9 billion PBMCs per donor were obtained by leukapheresis. What the authors observed across the whole study: Based on pairwise subsampling, the degree of clonotype sharing among donors was expected to be affected by sequencing depth. Sampling was limited to blood, and TCR repertoires in tissue likely differ from TCR repertoires in blood. Even with the large sequencing depth, rarefaction of the sorted-subset datasets indicated that sequencing was incomplete. Naive subsets generally had larger estimated clonotype richness than memory subsets did. Because the study included a small number of donors, the genetic and exposure-history diversity represented was limited. Across four donors, about 4.5% of naive CD4, 3.5% of naive CD8, under 2.5% of memory CD4, and 0.4% to 0.45% of memory CD8 clonotypes were shared. Compared with non-shared clonotypes, the clonotypes found in all four sorted-subset donors had higher generation probabilities.

V and J are truncated by 7 bases and 0 bases respectively, leaving an intervening sequence of 18 bases. Reading from cysteine to phenylalanine, the CDR3 counts 16 amino acids. Just CDR3 DNA is preserved here, 48 bases in frame from base 1. Looking up the germline V gene yields CDR1 SNHLY and CDR2 FYNNEI. Using the deep immunoSEQ assay, TCR CDR3 regions were amplified from genomic DNA by multiplex PCR. Extracted genomic DNA from each cell subset was distributed evenly across all wells of several immunoSEQ 96-well plates, and each plate was treated as a replicate. For sorted subsets, approximately 210 ng of genomic DNA, equivalent to roughly 33,000 T cell genomes, went into each replicate PCR. Purified libraries were measured with a Qubit 3.0 fluorometer, size-checked on a Bioanalyzer 2100, and measured again with the KAPA Library Quantification kit. Every immunoSEQ 96-well plate was sequenced on a dedicated single-read 150-cycle Illumina NextSeq 550 flow cell. In the source study's methods: The immunoSEQ output contained only junctional sequences without quality scores, so filtering could not match that applied to full-length reads. To assign V/J genes and CDR3, sequences were annotated against IMGT germline references using PyIR, a Python wrapper for IgBLAST v1.9. Reads were removed for weak V/J assignments (E-value above 1e-6), missing CDR3, stop codons, out-of-frame junctions, or ambiguous translated residues. V3J clonotypes were defined as sequences sharing the same inferred V gene, J gene, and CDR3 amino acid sequence. Percentage overlap between repertoires was computed as shared unique clonotypes divided by the size of the smaller repertoire. Three approaches were used to assess repertoire richness: RTK rarefaction, the Chao1 estimator, and Recon v2.1 estimates of unobserved clonotypes. Generation probabilities were computed with OLGA for all TCRbeta clonotypes obtained by the gDNA method from several donors. TCRdb stores this immuneACCESS table with in-frame sequences only. Part of the clones is absent; in the studies checked, under half of the shortfall reflects unresolved V genes, and no reason is known for the rest. The V and J calls and clone size come from that table; D and trimming were worked out from the DNA. This sample comprises over 850,000 clones, around 82% of them detected only once. Approximately 0.5% of the sample rests with the top ten.

The donors were healthy, HIV-negative adults with no recently reported acute infections or vaccinations. All donors were Caucasian adults living in Nashville, Tennessee, USA. Magnetic negative selection was used to enrich CD4+ T cells, after which naive cells were positively selected on CD45RA and the negative fraction became the memory subset. After blood collection by leukapheresis, PBMCs were isolated using Ficoll-Histopaque density gradient centrifugation and then cryopreserved in the vapor phase of liquid nitrogen. Purity and quantity of every magnetically sorted T cell population were checked by analytical flow cytometry. Genomic DNA was isolated from every sorted fraction and measured by UV absorbance on a Nanodrop 2000c. To note about this clone: The antigen this receptor binds is unknown. There are no base qualities to consult, and no much larger clone falls within one base.

This TCR was sampled from a man between 18 and 29 years old in good health. Some clones in this sample may be carry-over from other donors' samples. The source material was memory CD4+ T cells from PBMCs. The cell subset or site label for this specimen denotes: CD45RA-negative fraction. In this chain, TRBV2 is recombined with TRBJ1-2; the D region possibly corresponds to TRBD1 (5 bases align). The DNA reads as follows: TGTGCCAGCAATCTCCCCCGGGGCGTTGCTAACTATGGCTACACCTTC. Translated, this is CASNLPRGVANYGYTF.